This TCR beta chain was found in a study of identical twins. Comment on this clonotype: Antigen specificity is unknown.

CDR3 length: 15 amino acids. Germline CDR1 reads LGHNA; CDR2 reads YSLEER. J was trimmed by 4 bases and V by 1 base; bases with no gene match: 3. Study findings and constraints: While abundant cord blood beta clonotypes carried fewer insertions, memory repertoires showed no such pattern. Without tracking the same donors, conclusions rested on cross-sectional statistical analysis.

TCRdb recomputed calls from the 5' RACE reads with MiXCR, one row per CDR3 protein. The repertoire has 350,000 to 450,000 distinct CDR3 sequences, less than 20% of them found once; the top ten carry less than 15%. Sequencing was done on a sample of naive T cells sorted from blood. J is TRBJ2-2 and V is TRBV4-3; 7 bases line up with TRBD1. The clonotype originates from a man in his forties or fifties in good health. Here the CDR3 DNA reads TGCGCCAGCAGCCAAGCGCAGGGGGTCACCGGGGAGCTGTTTTTT. Encoded protein: CASSQAQGVTGELFF.